The source of this TCR beta chain is a study of cytomegalovirus exposure and HLA in healthy donors. Broader study findings: In terms of immune exposure information, only CMV serostatus was available.

Comment on this clone: Its cognate antigen is unknown.

The germline gives CDR1 SGHRS, CDR2 YFSETQ. The junction had 3 bases not matched to a gene; V was cut back by 4 bases and J by 4 bases. The CDR3 is made up of 14 amino acids. PCR amplification relied on 60 Vbeta primers (plus 13 Jbeta primers). Clones were read by immunoSEQ multiplex PCR, and TCRdb kept only the in-frame ones, dropping some. Here the sample spans under 150,000 clones, roughly 88% being singletons. There were likely unrecorded immune exposures, though donors were nominally healthy when sampled. The chain employs TRBV5-1 and TRBJ2-3, with 10 bases aligning to TRBD1. Sequenced material: PBMCs. The receptor was isolated from a boy aged 5-17 years in good health and CMV-seronegative. CDR3 loop: CASSPTGGPDTQYF. The DNA for the CDR3 is TGCGCCAGCAGCCCGACAGGGGGCCCAGATACGCAGTATTTT.